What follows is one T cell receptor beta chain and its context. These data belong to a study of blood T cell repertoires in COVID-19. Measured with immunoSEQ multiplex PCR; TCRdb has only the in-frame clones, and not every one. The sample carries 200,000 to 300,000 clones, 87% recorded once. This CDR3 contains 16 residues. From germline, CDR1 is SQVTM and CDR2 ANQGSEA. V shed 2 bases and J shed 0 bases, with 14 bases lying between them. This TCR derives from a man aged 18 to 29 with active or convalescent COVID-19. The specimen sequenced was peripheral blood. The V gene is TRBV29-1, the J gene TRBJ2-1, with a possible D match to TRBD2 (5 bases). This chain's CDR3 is CSVEWSAVSSYNEQFF. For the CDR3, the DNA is TGCAGCGTTGAATGGTCAGCGGTCAGCTCCTACAATGAGCAGTTCTTC.